The T cell receptor beta chain under discussion was sequenced for a study of T cells in Graves' hyperthyroidism and ophthalmopathy (dated by TCRdb to about 2019). Study-level background: Peripheral blood samples were taken at initial diagnosis, before any treatment was given. To identify TCR V-J signatures that set the groups apart, the researchers used a discovery cohort of approximately 98 patients, made up of 43 with Graves' ophthalmopathy and 57 with stable Graves' hyperthyroidism. Whether ophthalmopathy could be predicted prospectively was tested in an independent validation cohort made up of under 20 hyperthyroidism patients plus 17 patients who later progressed to ophthalmopathy. The 75 to 100 discovery patients were randomly split 7:3 into training and test sets. In addition, the study compared T-cell repertoires in thyroid tissue and in blood from a handful of Graves' hyperthyroidism patients. After blood sampling, hyperthyroidism patients were treated with methimazole at a starting dose of 30 mg daily, and ophthalmopathy patients were treated with high-dose intravenous methylprednisolone. TCR Vbeta CDR3 sequencing of roughly 140 peripheral blood samples (43 ophthalmopathy, some 75 hyperthyroidism and approximately 17 progressor patients) is reported in the paper.

The sample holds many counts of this clonotype. Its antigen is still unknown. Base quality data are lacking; no much larger clone is found one base away. Moderately to severely active disease, a Clinical Activity Score of at least 3, a NOSPECS grade of at least 4, and a duration under 3 months were present in ophthalmopathy patients. Exclusion was applied to patients with uncontrolled infections, other autoimmune diseases, pregnancy or lactation. Diagnoses were established on the basis of clinical symptoms, serum thyroxine and TRAb, thyroid ultrasound, and orbital computed tomography. Ficoll-Paque density gradient centrifugation was used to isolate PBMCs from around 10 ml of fresh peripheral blood. Total RNA was extracted using Trizol reagent, and RNA quality was assessed on an Agilent 2100 Bioanalyzer. TCR beta CDR3 regions were amplified from RNA transcripts. The first round of RT-PCR for the TCR CDR3 was performed with the HTBI primer set and the Qiagen OneStep RT-PCR kit. The libraries were constructed in a second round of multiplex PCR and then size-selected and purified. Paired-end sequencing of the libraries was performed with 100 bp reads on an Illumina HiSeq2000. The authors' pipeline ran thus. SOAPnuke was used to process the raw data, throwing out any read that contained adapters or uncalled bases, had a mean Phred below 15, or lacked an exact constant-primer or identifier match. High-quality paired reads were merged with COPE v1.2.5, and unique nucleotide sequences were defined as clonotypes. MiTCR v1.1 was used to align the clonotypes against IMGT TRBV, TRBD and TRBJ reference segments. Only V-J combinations with frequency above 0.0001, covering about 99% of repertoires, were analysed. A TCS score was defined as the ratio of F50 (clonal expansion) to E x V (chaos), with BLOSUM62-based TCRdist applied between CDR3 peptides within each V-J. Welch's t-statistics and random forest reduced several hundred V-J features to roughly 13, which were used in a naive Bayes classifier (R e1071). The public reads were run again by TCRdb, first through fastp at Q25 and then through MiXCR, and only productive beta chains were kept. One record per CDR3 amino acid sequence lists the most common genes and DNA. TCRdb, not the authors, supplied the V and J calls. A total of over 400,000 distinct CDR3 sequences appear in this sample, roughly 15% of them only once. The ten largest clones represent approximately 13% of the sample.

Overall study results and their limits: Blood samples also contained most of the expanded thyroid clonotypes (frequency above 0.001), which suggests that blood repertoires may reflect thyroid immune responses. In validation, the model predicted progression to ophthalmopathy with 55% to 71% sensitivity and over 72% specificity, a median of about six months before onset. No statistical method was used to set the sample size in advance, and investigators knew the group allocation. Ophthalmopathy was separated from stable hyperthyroidism by a 13 V-J signature model, with over 85% sensitivity and approximately 81% specificity obtained in cross-validation and 80%/75% obtained in testing.

V sheds 3 bases and J sheds 0 bases, leaving 8 bases between their ends. The CDR3 has 14 amino acids, counting the end cysteine and phenylalanine. Of the read, only the CDR3 DNA is kept; its 42 bases are in frame from base 1. The germline V gene encodes CDR1 LGHDT and CDR2 YNNKEL (reference sequence). This sequence originates from a man aged 18 to 29 with Graves' ophthalmopathy. Material for sequencing was blood. The receptor chain draws on TRBV3-1 and TRBJ2-5; the D gene assignment is ambiguous. The CDR3 is CASSHWQDQETQYF. In nucleotide form, the sequence is TGTGCCAGCAGCCATTGGCAAGACCAAGAGACCCAGTACTTC.